This TCR beta chain comes out of a study of blood T cells in healthy people across ages. Study summary: Template switching captured about one barcoded beta molecule per two T cells. General observations from the study: Expanded clonotype changes were possibly confounded by unknown donor CMV status. Naive and antigen-experienced cells were not separated, limiting conclusive comparison.

On this clonotype: Antigen specificity is unknown.

Primed by a sample-barcoded 5' primer and a J-beta primer mix, a second PCR proceeded for about 6 to 12 cycles. TCRdb re-analysed the 5' RACE reads in MiXCR, keeping a single row per CDR3 protein. The sample consists of approximately 880,000 distinct CDR3 sequences, around 48% of them appearing once. CDR3 length: 18 residues. The V gene end was trimmed by 0 bases and the J gene end by 4 bases; junction bases not matched to a gene: 12. Germline V gene sequence: CDR1 DFQATT, CDR2 SNEGSKA (reference sequence). This chain connects TRBV20-1 to TRBJ2-1; TRBD2 agrees at 10 bases. The clonotype was recovered from a man younger than 45 in good health. The sequencing sample was made of blood. The CDR3 DNA reads as TGCAGTGCTAGAGATACGATAGCGGGGGGTACGACTTACAATGAGCAGTTCTTC. This translates into CSARDTIAGGTTYNEQFF.